The 18 T cell receptor beta chains presented below share a single source sample, sequenced in a study of cytomegalovirus exposure and HLA in healthy donors. Primers included in the PCR were 60 Vbeta and 13 Jbeta primers. Assay used: immunoSEQ multiplex PCR; TCRdb lists only in-frame clones, some missing. The sample lists 120,000 to 150,000 clones, 65% to 90% occurring once. Sequenced material: PBMCs. Receptor source: a female donor in good health and CMV-seronegative.

This clone was observed once. The chain uses TRBV28 and TRBJ1-5; possible D gene TRBD1, 6 bases. V lost 7 bases, J lost 8 bases, and 12 bases lay in between. The CDR3 covers 12 residues. CDR1 is MDHEN and CDR2 is SYDVKM in the germline V gene. The CDR3 spells CASTVTGEPQHF. DNA of the CDR3: TGTGCCAGCACCGTGACAGGCGAGCCCCAGCATTTT. Complete variable domain (other parts from reference TRBV28 and TRBJ1-5): DVKVTQSSRYLVKRTGEKVFLECVQDMDHENMFWYRQDPGLGLRLIYFSYDVKMKEKGDIPEGYSVSREKKERFSLILESASTNQTSMYLCASTVTGEPQHFGDGTRLSIL.

V usage is TRBV11-2 and J usage is TRBJ2-5, with a tentative D call TRBD2 (5 bases). CDR3 size: 15 residues. Trimming pared 1 base from V and 0 bases from J, leaving 9 bases between. Germline V lookup: CDR1 SGHAT, CDR2 FQNNGV. The CDR3 DNA reads TGTGCCAGCAGCTTAGTCGGGGTTAACCAAGAGACCCAGTACTTC. Translation gives CASSLVGVNQETQYF.

The chain recombines TRBV6-5 with TRBJ2-1, with 10 bases matching TRBD2. Germline-derived CDR1 and CDR2 are MNHEY and SVGAGI. The CDR3 is 14 amino acids. Losses at the gene ends were 5 bases for V and 6 bases for J; bases not matched to a gene: 4. CDR3 bases: TGTGCCAGCAGTGCTAGCGGGAGTCTCAATGAGCAGTTCTTC. Protein: CASSASGSLNEQFF.

The V gene is TRBV7-9, the J gene TRBJ2-5; 10 bases agree with TRBD1. The CDR3 is 16 amino acids. CDR1 SEHNR and CDR2 FQNEAQ come from the germline V gene (reference sequence). Trimming took 4 bases from V and 1 from J; bases not matched to a gene: 6. The CDR3 sequence: CASSWGDRGLQETQYF. DNA for the CDR3: TGTGCCAGCAGCTGGGGGGACAGGGGACTCCAAGAGACCCAGTACTTC.

The chain combines TRBV5-5 with TRBJ1-5; TRBD1 might be the D (6 bases). Trimming removed 1 base from V and 0 bases from J, with 14 bases in between. The CDR3 has 17 residues. Germline loops: CDR1 SGHKS, CDR2 YYEKEE (reference sequence). CDR3 nucleotides: TGTGCCAGCAGCTTGCGGACAGAGCCAAATAGCAATCAGCCCCAGCATTTT. Translated, it gives CASSLRTEPNSNQPQHF.

This rearrangement joins TRBV28 to TRBJ1-1; no clear D. Per the germline V gene, CDR1 is MDHEN and CDR2 is SYDVKM. V lost 1 base, J lost 5 bases, and 11 bases lay in between. The CDR3 length is 14 residues. The CDR3 sequence: CASSLLAGETEAFF. CDR3 DNA: TGTGCCAGCAGTTTATTGGCCGGGGAGACTGAAGCTTTCTTT.

In its sample, this clone was seen once. CDR3 region: CASRTGTDYYF. In nucleotides, the CDR3 is TGTGCCAGCAGGACCGGGACAGACTATTACTTC. V gene TRBV28 combines with J gene TRBJ2-7; 7 bases map to TRBD1. In germline, CDR1 is MDHEN, CDR2 SYDVKM. After removal of 6 bases from V and 13 bases from J, the junction contained 9 bases not matched to a gene. The CDR3 is 11 residues long.

This clone is a singleton in its sample. V and J are TRBV10-2 and TRBJ1-5; D is unclear. Germline values: CDR1 WSHSY, CDR2 SAAADI. CDR3 size: 15 residues. The ends were cut back, 2 bases at V and 0 bases at J, with 8 bases in the middle. The DNA of the CDR3 is TGCGCCAGCAGTGAGGGACGGGATAGCAATCAGCCCCAGCATTTT. Residues: CASSEGRDSNQPQHF.

The genes are TRBV5-5 and TRBJ1-4, with D possibly matching TRBD1 (5 bases). V lost 4 bases and J lost 3, with 7 bases in between. Germline CDR1 SGHKS, CDR2 YYEKEE (reference sequence). The CDR3 has 13 residues. DNA of the CDR3: TGTGCCAGCAGCGGGGCTTCTAATGAAAAACTGTTTTTT. Its protein is CASSGASNEKLFF.

This clone was detected only once. The chain couples TRBV5-1 to TRBJ2-5, with D possibly TRBD2 on 6 matching bases. The CDR3 spans 14 residues. Per the germline V gene, CDR1 is SGHRS and CDR2 is YFSETQ. Trimming took 0 bases from V and 5 from J, leaving 11 bases between them. The CDR3, as DNA: TGCGCCAGCAGCTTGGATGGGGGGTACGAGACCCAGTACTTC. Its protein is CASSLDGGYETQYF.

The rearrangement joins TRBV7-2 to TRBJ2-7; perhaps TRBD2 as D (6 bases). CDR3 length: 15 amino acids. Trimming took 6 bases from V and 0 from J, leaving 15 bases between them. The germline gives CDR1 SGHTA, CDR2 FQGNSA. The DNA for the CDR3 is TGTGCCAGCAGTACGGGAGTGGGCAGCTCCTACGAGCAGTACTTC. Its translation is CASSTGVGSSYEQYF.

This clone was detected once. CDR3: CASSPRPGQAANTGELFF. The CDR3 nucleotides read TGTGCCAGCAGTCCTCGACCGGGACAGGCGGCGAACACCGGGGAGCTGTTTTTT. This chain connects TRBV28 to TRBJ2-2; 8 bases map to TRBD1. The J segment lost 0 bases and the V segment lost 5 bases, leaving 11 bases of the junction unmatched. CDR3 length: 18 amino acids. Germline values: CDR1 MDHEN, CDR2 SYDVKM.

The genes are TRBV19 and TRBJ1-5, with D possibly TRBD1 on 5 matching bases. Trimming left V 6 bases short and J 2 bases short, with 14 bases between. Germline V gene sequence: CDR1 LNHDA, CDR2 SQIVND (reference sequence). The length of the CDR3 is 15 residues. CDR3 coding DNA: TGTGCCAGTAGAGGCCAGGGCCCGGGCAATCAGCCCCAGCATTTT. Residues: CASRGQGPGNQPQHF.

V gene TRBV6-6 combines with J gene TRBJ2-1; no clear D. CDR1 and CDR2 from the germline V gene are MNHNY and SVGAGI (reference sequence). The CDR3 spans 12 residues. Deletions cut 1 base from V and 9 bases from J, with 7 bases between. CDR3 amino acids: CASSYFLSEQFF. The DNA for the CDR3 is TGTGCCAGCAGTTACTTCCTTTCTGAGCAGTTCTTC.

V and J are TRBV5-1 and TRBJ2-3, with 9 nucleotides matching TRBD1. Trimming at V came to 2 bases and at J to 3 bases, leaving 7 bases not matched to a gene. The CDR3 runs to 16 residues. From germline, CDR1 is SGHRS and CDR2 YFSETQ. The CDR3 is CASSLLDRGATDTQYF. In DNA form, the CDR3 reads TGCGCCAGCAGCTTATTGGACAGGGGAGCGACAGATACGCAGTATTTT.

The chain recombines TRBV2 with TRBJ2-5; D possibly corresponds to TRBD2 (6 bases). The CDR3 totals 11 residues. Germline assignment: CDR1 SNHLY and CDR2 FYNNEI. V was cut by 11 bases and J by 4 bases, with 11 bases left in between. The CDR3 loop reads CAVTSPETQYF. CDR3 nucleotides: TGTGCCGTAACTAGCCCAGAGACCCAGTACTTC.

This chain uses TRBV10-3 with TRBJ1-3; D possibly corresponds to TRBD1 (5 bases). The CDR3 loop spans 15 amino acids. Germline V CDR1 and CDR2: ENHRY, SYGVKD. V lost 6 bases, J lost 0 bases, and 12 bases lay in between. CDR3 coding DNA: TGTGCCATCAGGGATGACAGCAGCTCTGGAAACACCATATATTTT. Its translation: CAIRDDSSSGNTIYF.

The rearrangement links TRBV6-5 to TRBJ1-4; TRBD1 matches 8 bases. The CDR3 spans 16 residues. Trimming at V came to 0 bases and at J to 8 bases, leaving 8 bases not matched to a gene. Germline CDR1 MNHEY, CDR2 SVGAGI. As DNA, the CDR3 is TGTGCCAGCAGTTACTCAACCGGGACAGGAGAGGAAAAACTGTTTTTT. Its protein is CASSYSTGTGEEKLFF.